These 5 T cell receptor beta chains came from one sample sequenced in a study of beta chain features in type 1 diabetes. Sequencing targeted expressed TCRB transcripts, as all isolated RNA had been reverse transcribed. Sequencing used immunoSEQ multiplex PCR; TCRdb keeps in-frame clones, though not all of them. The table has over 350,000 clones, about 15% seen once. Sequenced sample: naive CD4+ T cells from blood. All receptors derive from a woman aged 18-30 years in good health.

The rearrangement joins TRBV28 to TRBJ1-1; a weak D match, TRBD1 (6 bases). This CDR3 is 15 amino acids long. Trimming cost V 4 bases and J 0 bases, with 12 bases left between them. CDR1 and CDR2 from the germline V gene are MDHEN and SYDVKM. The CDR3 DNA is TGTGCCAGCAGTTCTCCAGGGGTCGTGAACACTGAAGCTTTCTTT. Translation: CASSSPGVVNTEAFF.

This chain joins TRBV7-9 and TRBJ1-1, with D perhaps matching TRBD1 (5 bases). The germline V gene has CDR1 SEHNR and CDR2 FQNEAQ (reference sequence). V was shortened by 6 bases and J by 6 bases, with 11 bases between the two germline ends. The CDR3 spans 12 residues. The CDR3 here is CASRILTAEAFF. In DNA form, the CDR3 reads TGTGCCAGCAGGATCCTGACAGCTGAAGCTTTCTTT.

V and J are TRBV4-1 and TRBJ2-7; D is unresolved. The CDR3 consists of 16 residues. V lost 0 bases and J lost 3, with 15 bases in between. Germline values: CDR1 MGHRA, CDR2 YSYEKL. This chain's CDR3 is CASSQDQLMLLYEQYF. In DNA form, the CDR3 reads TGCGCCAGCAGCCAAGACCAACTCATGTTACTCTACGAGCAGTACTTC.

This clone was observed a handful of times. The chain couples TRBV4-1 to TRBJ1-1, with D possibly TRBD1 on 5 matching bases. Germline V gives CDR1 MGHRA, CDR2 YSYEKL. The CDR3 covers 15 residues. The ends were cut back, 0 bases at V and 0 bases at J, with 8 bases in the middle. The CDR3 loop is CASSQETELNTEAFF. The CDR3 coding sequence is TGCGCCAGCAGCCAAGAGACAGAATTGAACACTGAAGCTTTCTTT.

The chain carries TRBV5-4 and TRBJ1-1; 7 bases line up with TRBD1. V dropped 0 bases and J dropped 0; count of bases not matched to a gene: 8. Germline V gene lookup returns CDR1 SGHNT and CDR2 YYREEE (reference sequence). The CDR3 runs 17 residues. In DNA, the CDR3 is TGTGCCAGCAGCTTGGTTCAGGGGGTGTTCATGAACACTGAAGCTTTCTTT. Translating gives CASSLVQGVFMNTEAFF.